The 28 T cell receptor beta chains below were found in one sample sequenced in a study of blood T cell repertoires in COVID-19. Assay: immunoSEQ multiplex PCR; the TCRdb copy retains only in-frame clones and omits some. This sample has some 170,000 clones, with about four fifths found just once. Sequences were obtained from peripheral blood. Receptors were obtained from a man in his sixties with active or convalescent COVID-19.

CDR3 amino acids: CASSPWGQGRSTNEKLFF. DNA of the CDR3: TGTGCCAGCTCACCTTGGGGACAGGGAAGATCAACTAATGAAAAACTGTTTTTT. The chain has TRBV18 and TRBJ1-4; 9 nucleotides match TRBD1. Per germline, CDR1 KGHSH and CDR2 LQKENI. CDR3 length: 18 residues. V shed 3 bases, J shed 0 bases, and the junction held 8 bases outside the gene matches.

The chain carries TRBV6-5 and TRBJ2-7, with 8 positions matching TRBD2. From germline, CDR1 is MNHEY and CDR2 SVGAGI. Unmatched junction bases numbered 7, after V lost 9 bases and J lost 0 bases. There are 14 residues in the CDR3. The CDR3 loop reads CASLRGGASYEQYF. CDR3 nucleotide sequence: TGTGCCAGTCTTCGGGGGGGCGCCTCCTACGAGCAGTACTTC.

The chain couples TRBV5-4 to TRBJ2-3, with 11 bases matching TRBD2. Looked up from germline, CDR1 is SGHNT and CDR2 is YYREEE (reference sequence). The V gene end was trimmed by 2 bases and the J gene end by 0 bases; junction bases not matched to a gene: 5. CDR3 length equals 17 residues. CDR3 region: CASSFGTSGTSTDTQYF. CDR3 coding DNA: TGTGCCAGCAGCTTCGGGACTAGCGGAACTAGCACAGATACGCAGTATTTT.

The chain uses TRBV28 and TRBJ1-5, with D perhaps matching TRBD1 (5 bases). CDR1 MDHEN and CDR2 SYDVKM come from the germline V gene. V shed 3 bases and J shed 0 bases, with 9 bases lying between them. The CDR3 is made up of 15 amino acids. The CDR3 DNA follows: TGTGCCAGCAGTTTGGCAGGGTCTAGCAATCAGCCCCAGCATTTT. It encodes CASSLAGSSNQPQHF. Together with reference TRBV28 and TRBJ1-5, the CDR3 gives the full variable domain: DVKVTQSSRYLVKRTGEKVFLECVQDMDHENMFWYRQDPGLGLRLIYFSYDVKMKEKGDIPEGYSVSREKKERFSLILESASTNQTSMYLCASSLAGSSNQPQHFGDGTRLSIL.

The chain uses TRBV6-1 and TRBJ1-1; 9 bases map to TRBD1. Losses at the gene ends were 1 base for V and 6 bases for J; bases not matched to a gene: 6. Looked up from germline, CDR1 is MNHNS and CDR2 is SASEGT. The CDR3 loop spans 15 amino acids. The CDR3 DNA is TGTGCCAGCAGTGAAGTCGGACAGGGGTGGGCTGAAGCTTTCTTT. Its translation is CASSEVGQGWAEAFF.

The rearrangement uses TRBV18 and TRBJ2-7, with TRBD1 as a possible D gene (6 bases). The V end lost 3 bases, the J end lost 1 base, and 10 bases lay between the germline ends. Germline values: CDR1 KGHSH, CDR2 LQKENI. The CDR3 length is 14 residues. CDR3 sequence (DNA): TGTGCCAGCTCACCGGGACAACTGTCCTACGAGCAGTACTTC. It is translated as CASSPGQLSYEQYF.

The gene calls are TRBV29-1 and TRBJ2-5; weak D call: TRBD1 (5 bases). The V and J ends lost 6 bases and 5 bases respectively, with 19 bases between them. CDR3 length: 14 residues. From germline, CDR1 is SQVTM and CDR2 ANQGSEA. CDR3 bases: TGCAGCGTCCCTGGGGCAGGGATCCGGGAGACCCAGTACTTC. Translated: CSVPGAGIRETQYF.

This clone has only one observation. This chain links TRBV29-1 with TRBJ2-7; 10 nucleotides line up with TRBD2. The V gene end was trimmed by 5 bases and the J gene end by 3 bases; junction bases not matched to a gene: 4. CDR1 is SQVTM and CDR2 is ANQGSEA in the germline V gene. This CDR3 spans 13 amino acids. The CDR3 sequence: CSVRLAGIYEQYF. CDR3 DNA: TGCAGCGTTCGACTAGCGGGTATCTACGAGCAGTACTTC.

V gene TRBV11-2 combines with J gene TRBJ1-3; D perhaps matches TRBD1 (6 bases). The CDR3 sequence is 16 residues long. CDR1 and CDR2 (germline): SGHAT, FQNNGV. V was cut by 5 bases and J by 0 bases, with 14 bases left in between. CDR3 sequence: CASSQDSTYSGNTIYF. DNA of the CDR3: TGTGCCAGCAGCCAGGACAGTACCTACTCTGGAAACACCATATATTTT.

This rearrangement joins TRBV7-3 to TRBJ1-6; 7 nucleotides line up with TRBD1. J lost 8 bases, V lost 5 bases, and 6 bases had no gene match. CDR3 length: 14 residues. Germline values: CDR1 SGHTA, CDR2 FQGTGA. CDR3: CASSAGGIDSPLHF. The CDR3 DNA is TGTGCCAGCAGCGCAGGGGGAATCGATTCACCCCTCCACTTT. The whole variable domain, remainder taken from reference TRBV7-3 and TRBJ1-6, is GAGVSQTPSNKVTEKGKYVELRCDPISGHTALYWYRQSLGQGPEFLIYFQGTGAADDSGLPNDRFFAVRPEGSVSTLKIQRTERGDSAVYLCASSAGGIDSPLHFGNGTRLTVT.

The CDR3 region has the DNA TGTGCCAGCAGACCAGGAGGGGGGGAAGGCTATGGCTACACCTTC. This gives the protein CASRPGGGEGYGYTF. The rearrangement links TRBV6-5 to TRBJ1-2, with D maybe TRBD1 (6 bases). The CDR3 is 15 residues long. Trimming took off 6 bases at V and 4 bases at J, with 18 bases between the two ends. Germline V gene data show CDR1 as MNHEY and CDR2 as SVGAGI.

This clone has just one count. V and J are TRBV29-1 and TRBJ2-5; 7 bases align to TRBD1. J lost 1 base, V lost 6 bases, and 2 bases had no gene match. Germline V gene data show CDR1 as SQVTM and CDR2 as ANQGSEA. The length of the CDR3 is 12 residues. Here the CDR3 reads CSVRQGQETQYF. Here the CDR3 DNA reads TGCAGCGTCCGACAGGGCCAAGAGACCCAGTACTTC. Variable domain in full (rest from reference TRBV29-1 and TRBJ2-5): SAVISQKPSRDICQRGTSLTIQCQVDSQVTMMFWYRQQPGQSLTLIATANQGSEATYESGFVIDKFPISRPNLTFSTLTVSNMSPEDSSIYLCSVRQGQETQYFGPGTRLLVL.

The chain links TRBV19 to TRBJ2-3; TRBD2 might be the D (6 bases). The V gene's germline CDR1 is LNHDA and CDR2 SQIVND (reference sequence). Trimming stripped 6 bases from V and 1 base from J, with 14 bases between. The CDR3 covers 15 residues. In nucleotides, the CDR3 is TGTGCCAGTAGCCCGGAGGGGTGGGGCACAGATACGCAGTATTTT. It codes for CASSPEGWGTDTQYF.

J is TRBJ1-1 and V is TRBV19; a possible D gene is TRBD1 (6 bases). Germline V gene data show CDR1 as LNHDA and CDR2 as SQIVND (reference sequence). V dropped 10 bases and J dropped 4 bases, with 16 bases sitting between them. The CDR3 sequence is 13 residues long. CDR3: CATTKRGITEAFF. In nucleotides, the CDR3 is TGTGCCACCACCAAGAGGGGGATCACTGAAGCTTTCTTT.

This clone was picked up a small number of times. The gene calls are TRBV19 and TRBJ2-7; 7 nucleotides align to TRBD1. Germline assignment: CDR1 LNHDA and CDR2 SQIVND (reference sequence). CDR3 size: 15 residues. Losses at the gene ends were 3 bases for V and 5 bases for J; bases not matched to a gene: 10. The CDR3 protein is CASSMIQGVGNEQYF. DNA for the CDR3: TGTGCCAGTAGTATGATTCAGGGGGTCGGGAACGAGCAGTACTTC.

V is TRBV5-6 and J is TRBJ1-6; D ambiguous. V lost 6 bases and J lost 7, with 11 bases in between. Germline CDR1 SGHDT, CDR2 YYEEEE. The CDR3 is 13 amino acids. The chain's CDR3 is CASMEQNNSPLHF. The CDR3 nucleotides read TGTGCCAGCATGGAACAGAACAATTCACCCCTCCACTTT.

The chain combines TRBV14 with TRBJ2-7; maybe TRBD2 (6 bases). The germline V and J ends were trimmed by 4 bases and 1 base, with 11 bases remaining between them. The CDR3 consists of 14 residues. Germline values: CDR1 SGHDN, CDR2 FVKESK. Here the CDR3 DNA reads TGTGCCAGCAGCCGGGGGGACCGGTCCTACGAGCAGTACTTC. It encodes CASSRGDRSYEQYF.

J is TRBJ2-1 and V is TRBV11-2; possibly TRBD1 for D (5 bases). Trimming took off 4 bases at V and 9 bases at J, with 19 bases between the two ends. Germline V CDR1 and CDR2: SGHAT, FQNNGV. The CDR3 runs to 15 residues. This CDR3 is CASSSQRQGVSEQFF. CDR3 DNA: TGTGCCAGCAGCTCGCAACGCCAGGGTGTTAGTGAGCAGTTCTTC.

The J gene is TRBJ2-5, the V gene TRBV14; 13 bases fit TRBD2. The junction had 10 bases not matched to a gene; V was cut back by 4 bases and J by 5 bases. The CDR3 covers 17 residues. The germline gives CDR1 SGHDN, CDR2 FVKESK. This chain's CDR3 is CASSPTRLAGGFETQYF. DNA for the CDR3: TGTGCCAGCAGCCCTACCCGACTAGCGGGGGGCTTCGAGACCCAGTACTTC.

This sequence joins TRBV16 and TRBJ2-4; D perhaps matches TRBD2 (5 bases). This CDR3 contains 13 residues. Germline lookup yields CDR1 KGHSY and CDR2 FQNENV. Trimming stripped 2 bases from V and 7 bases from J, with 9 bases between. CDR3 in amino acids: CASSQEGSNIQYF. The CDR3 DNA reads as TGTGCCAGCAGCCAAGAGGGATCTAACATTCAGTACTTC. Supplemented by reference TRBV16 and TRBJ2-4, the full variable domain reads GEEVAQTPKHLVRGEGQKAKLYCAPIKGHSYVFWYQQVLKNEFKFLISFQNENVFDETGMPKERFSAKCLPNSPCSLEIQATKLEDSAVYFCASSQEGSNIQYFGAGTRLSVL.

The V gene is TRBV18, the J gene TRBJ2-7, with D perhaps TRBD1 (6 bases). Looked up from germline, CDR1 is KGHSH and CDR2 is LQKENI. CDR3 size: 15 residues. Trimming removed 3 bases at V and 0 bases at J, with 12 bases between. DNA of the CDR3: TGTGCCAGCTCACCTGGGGGCCCGAGCTCCTACGAGCAGTACTTC. This sequence encodes CASSPGGPSSYEQYF.

The CDR3 DNA follows: TGTGCCACGGAACAGGGCTACGAGCAGTACTTC. It encodes CATEQGYEQYF. V and J are TRBV28 and TRBJ2-7; the D gene is possibly TRBD1 (6 bases). Trimming pared 10 bases from V and 3 bases from J, leaving 10 bases between. In germline, CDR1 is MDHEN, CDR2 SYDVKM. The CDR3 contains 11 residues.

The chain is built from TRBV3-1 (or the pseudogene TRBV3-2) and TRBJ2-1, with a weak D call TRBD2 (6 bases). Germline CDR1 reads LGHDT; CDR2 reads YNNKEL (reference sequence). CDR3 size: 13 residues. Trimming shortened V by 4 bases and J by 15 bases, and 19 bases separated the two germline ends. DNA of the CDR3: TGTGCCAGCAGCCTCGAGGGGCGGGGTATCCCGTTCTTC. It encodes CASSLEGRGIPFF.

The rearrangement joins TRBV7-2 to TRBJ1-1; 10 bases are a match to TRBD1. Trimming took 4 bases from V and 0 from J; bases not matched to a gene: 2. The germline V gene has CDR1 SGHTA and CDR2 FQGNSA. The CDR3 runs 15 residues. CDR3 nucleotides: TGTGCCAGCAGCTCGACAGGGGGCCTGAACACTGAAGCTTTCTTT. Translation gives CASSSTGGLNTEAFF.

The rearrangement joins TRBV5-5 to TRBJ2-5, with D maybe TRBD2 (6 bases). Germline-derived CDR1 and CDR2 are SGHKS and YYEKEE (reference sequence). Trimming shortened V by 5 bases and J by 7 bases, and 12 bases separated the two germline ends. The CDR3 loop spans 12 amino acids. The CDR3 region is CASRQDSGTQYF. CDR3 nucleotides: TGTGCCAGCAGGCAGGATAGCGGGACCCAGTACTTC.

The chain has TRBV9 and TRBJ2-1, with 7 nucleotides matching TRBD2. V lost 0 bases to trimming and J lost 1 base; unmatched junction nucleotides: 4. Germline lookup yields CDR1 SGDLS and CDR2 YYNGEE. There are 16 residues in the CDR3. This chain's CDR3 is CASSVGGGGSYNEQFF. The CDR3 DNA sequence: TGTGCCAGCAGCGTAGGGGGCGGGGGTTCCTACAATGAGCAGTTCTTC.

The CDR3 region is CASSVAGGPETQYF. Written as DNA, the CDR3 is TGTGCCAGCAGCGTAGCGGGGGGGCCTGAGACCCAGTACTTC. The chain employs TRBV9 and TRBJ2-5, with 8 positions matching TRBD2. V lost 0 bases to trimming and J lost 5 bases; unmatched junction nucleotides: 3. The CDR3 contains 14 residues. Germline V lookup: CDR1 SGDLS, CDR2 YYNGEE.

The gene calls are TRBV11-2 and TRBJ2-7; no reliable D call. Per the germline V gene, CDR1 is SGHAT and CDR2 is FQNNGV. V shed 1 base and J shed 5 bases, with 6 bases lying between them. This CDR3 region has 12 residues. The CDR3 region is CASSLVYHEQYF. The CDR3 coding sequence is TGTGCCAGCAGCTTAGTCTACCACGAGCAGTACTTC.